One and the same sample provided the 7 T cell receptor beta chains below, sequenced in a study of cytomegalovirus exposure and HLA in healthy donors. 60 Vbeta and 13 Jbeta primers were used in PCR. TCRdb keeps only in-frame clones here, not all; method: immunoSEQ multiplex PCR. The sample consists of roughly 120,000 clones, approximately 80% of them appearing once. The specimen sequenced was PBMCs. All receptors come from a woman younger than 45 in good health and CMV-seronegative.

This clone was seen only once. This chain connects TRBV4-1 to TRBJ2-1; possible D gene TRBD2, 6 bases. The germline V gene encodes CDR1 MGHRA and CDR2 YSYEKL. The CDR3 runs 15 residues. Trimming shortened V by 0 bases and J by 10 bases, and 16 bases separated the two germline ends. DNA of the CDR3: TGCGCCAGCAGCCAAGAAGCGGGTCAGGCAGGGGAGCAGTTCTTC. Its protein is CASSQEAGQAGEQFF.

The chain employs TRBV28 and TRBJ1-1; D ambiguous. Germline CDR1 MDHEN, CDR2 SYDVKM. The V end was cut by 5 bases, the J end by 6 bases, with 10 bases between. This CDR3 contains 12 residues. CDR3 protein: CASSSVVAEAFF. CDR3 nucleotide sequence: TGTGCCAGCAGTAGCGTAGTGGCTGAAGCTTTCTTT.

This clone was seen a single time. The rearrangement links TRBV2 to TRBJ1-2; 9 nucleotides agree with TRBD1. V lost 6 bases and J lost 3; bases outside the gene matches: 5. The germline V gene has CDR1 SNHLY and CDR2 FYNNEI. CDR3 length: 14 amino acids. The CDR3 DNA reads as TGTGCCAGCAGCCTACAGGGGGCGGACTATGGCTACACCTTC. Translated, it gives CASSLQGADYGYTF. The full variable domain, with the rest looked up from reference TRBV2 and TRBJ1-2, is EPEVTQTPSHQVTQMGQEVILRCVPISNHLYFYWYRQILGQKVEFLVSFYNNEISEKSEIFDDQFSVERPDGSNFTLKIRSTKLEDSAMYFCASSLQGADYGYTFGSGTRLTVV.

The CDR3 loop reads CASGLVRGSGREYEQFF. The CDR3 coding sequence is TGTGCTAGTGGTTTGGTACGTGGTAGCGGGAGGGAGTATGAGCAGTTCTTC. The genes are TRBV12-5 and TRBJ2-1; 11 bases match TRBD2. Germline V CDR1 and CDR2: LGHNT, FRNRAP. J lost 8 bases, V lost 0 bases, and 9 bases had no gene match. CDR3 length: 17 amino acids.

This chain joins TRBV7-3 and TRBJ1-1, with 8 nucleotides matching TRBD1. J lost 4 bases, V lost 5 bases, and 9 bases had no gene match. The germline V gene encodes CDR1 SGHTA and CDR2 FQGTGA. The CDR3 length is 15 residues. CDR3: CASSASGGGSTEAFF. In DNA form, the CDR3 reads TGTGCCAGCAGCGCCTCAGGGGGCGGTAGCACTGAAGCTTTCTTT.

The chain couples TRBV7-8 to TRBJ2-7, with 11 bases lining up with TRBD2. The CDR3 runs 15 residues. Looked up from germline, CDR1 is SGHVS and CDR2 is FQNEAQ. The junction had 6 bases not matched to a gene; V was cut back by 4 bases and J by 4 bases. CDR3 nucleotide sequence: TGTGCCAGCAGCTCCCTAGCGGGAGGCTTGTACGAGCAGTACTTC. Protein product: CASSSLAGGLYEQYF. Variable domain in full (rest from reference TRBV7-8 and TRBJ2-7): GAGVSQSPRYKVAKRGQDVALRCDPISGHVSLFWYQQALGQGPEFLTYFQNEAQLDKSGLPSDRFFAERPEGSVSTLKIQRTQQEDSAVYLCASSSLAGGLYEQYFGPGTRLTVT.

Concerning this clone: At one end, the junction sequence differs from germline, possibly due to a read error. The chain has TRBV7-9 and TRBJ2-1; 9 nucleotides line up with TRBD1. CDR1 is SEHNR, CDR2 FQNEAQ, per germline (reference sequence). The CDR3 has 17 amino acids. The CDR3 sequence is CSSSLWAGQGTYNEQFF. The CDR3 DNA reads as TGTTCCAGCAGCTTATGGGCGGGACAGGGCACCTACAATGAGCAGTTCTTC.